This T cell receptor beta chain originates from a study of shared clonotypes between healthy human individuals. Overall study findings and caveats: Non-shared clonotypes displayed generation probabilities falling below those of clonotypes present in all four donors. Naive subsets generally exceeded memory subsets in estimated richness. Rarefaction showed sorted-subset sequencing was incomplete despite large depth.

From germline, CDR1 is LGHNT and CDR2 FRNRAP. V gave up 2 bases and J gave up 6 bases, with 13 bases separating them. The CDR3 length is 15 residues. At the deep level, the assay was run. Method: immunoSEQ multiplex PCR; TCRdb's copy keeps in-frame clones and lacks some. The table shows approximately 1,000,000 clones, with 75% to 85% occurring only once. A note on this clone: What it binds is not known.

The specimen was memory CD4+ T cells from PBMCs. Described subset: CD45RA-negative fraction. V gene TRBV12-5 combines with J gene TRBJ2-2; D gene ambiguous. The receptor was isolated from a man between 18 and 29 years old in good health. Some clones in this sample may be carry-over from other donors' samples. CDR3 DNA sequence: TGTGCTAGTGGTTTGATCGTAGGGCAGGCCGGGGAGCTGTTTTTT. It encodes CASGLIVGQAGELFF.